This TCR beta chain was identified during a study of technical replicates of blood from a few donors. This clone was detected once. Assay used: immunoSEQ multiplex PCR; TCRdb lists only in-frame clones, some missing. The sample lists roughly 50,000 clones, about 95% occurring once. This CDR3 contains 15 residues. The V and J ends lost 3 bases and 1 base, in that order; junction bases with no gene match: 5. Germline assignment: CDR1 LGHNA and CDR2 YSLEER. The sample taken for sequencing was PBMCs. The sequence came from a human donor in good health. Some clones in this sample may be carry-over from other donors' samples. The V call is TRBV4-3, the J call TRBJ1-1; 7 bases match TRBD1. CDR3 loop: CASSHTGVGNTEAFF. For the CDR3, the DNA is TGCGCCAGCAGCCATACAGGGGTGGGGAACACTGAAGCTTTCTTT.